This entry concerns a single T cell receptor beta chain. Its antigen is unidentified. The data were taken from a study of Ad26.COV2.S vaccination and SARS-CoV-2 variants. Overall study findings and caveats: Vaccinated individuals (as opposed to placebo recipients) had higher spike-specific TCR breadth. With respect to non-spike TCR breadth, vaccine and placebo recipients were similar. Reported findings describe substantial breadth in spike-specific CD8+ and CD4+ T cell responses following vaccination.

TCRdb's table, derived via immunoSEQ multiplex PCR, lists solely in-frame clones and lacks some. The sample yields thousands of clones, 80% to 85% seen once. The CDR3 runs 13 residues. Germline V gene lookup returns CDR1 MNHEY and CDR2 SVGAGI. With 6 bases removed from V and 5 bases from J, the gap between germline ends came to 14 bases. This chain joins TRBV6-5 and TRBJ2-7, with D hard to call. The clonotype was recovered from a human donor who had recovered from COVID-19. The sample consisted of peripheral blood, taken after recovery from COVID-19. CDR3 amino acids: CASSRTRMDEQYF. In nucleotides, the CDR3 is TGTGCCAGCAGCCGAACGAGGATGGACGAGCAGTACTTC.